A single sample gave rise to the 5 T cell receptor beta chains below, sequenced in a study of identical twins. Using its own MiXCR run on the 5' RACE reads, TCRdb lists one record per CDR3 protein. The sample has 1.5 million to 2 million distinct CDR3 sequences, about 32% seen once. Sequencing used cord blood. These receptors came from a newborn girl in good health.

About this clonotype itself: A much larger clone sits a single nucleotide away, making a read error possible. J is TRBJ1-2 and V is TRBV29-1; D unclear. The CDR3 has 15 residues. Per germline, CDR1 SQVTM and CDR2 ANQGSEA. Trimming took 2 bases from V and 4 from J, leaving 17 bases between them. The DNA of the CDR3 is TGCAGCGTTGAAAAGTGTAGGGCCTGGGGCTATGGCTACACCTTC. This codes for CSVEKCRAWGYGYTF.

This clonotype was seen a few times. CDR3 protein: CASSVTRGWSNEQYF. CDR3 coding DNA: TGTGCCAGCAGCGTAACCAGGGGCTGGAGCAATGAGCAGTACTTC. This chain uses TRBV9 with TRBJ2-7; possibly TRBD1 for D (6 bases). The V and J ends lost 1 base and 7 bases respectively, with 18 bases between them. This CDR3 is built from 15 residues. Per the germline V gene, CDR1 is SGDLS and CDR2 is YYNGEE. The full variable domain, its missing parts supplied by reference TRBV9 and TRBJ2-7, is DSGVTQTPKHLITATGQRVTLRCSPRSGDLSVYWYQQSLDQGLQFLIQYYNGEERAKGNILERFSAQQFPDLHSELNLSSLELGDSALYFCASSVTRGWSNEQYFGPGTRLTVT.

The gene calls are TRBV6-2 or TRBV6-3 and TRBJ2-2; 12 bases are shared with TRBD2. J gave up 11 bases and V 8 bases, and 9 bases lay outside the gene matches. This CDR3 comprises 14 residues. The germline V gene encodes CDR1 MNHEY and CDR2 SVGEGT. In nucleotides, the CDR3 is TGTGCCAGCGCCCCGCGACTAGCGGGGGCCGAGCTGTTTTTT. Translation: CASAPRLAGAELFF.

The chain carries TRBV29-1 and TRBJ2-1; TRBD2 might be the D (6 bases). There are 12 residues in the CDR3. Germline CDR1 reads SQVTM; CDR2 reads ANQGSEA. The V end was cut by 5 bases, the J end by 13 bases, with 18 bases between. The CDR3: CSVRRGQNIQFF. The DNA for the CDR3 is TGCAGCGTTCGGCGGGGCCAAAACATTCAGTTCTTC.

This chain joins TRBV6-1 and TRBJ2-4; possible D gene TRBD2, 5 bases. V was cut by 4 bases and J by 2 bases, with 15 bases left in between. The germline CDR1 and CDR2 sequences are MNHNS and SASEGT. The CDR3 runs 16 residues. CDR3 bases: TGTGCCAGCAGTGTACTAGACGGAGTGCCCAAAAACATTCAGTACTTC. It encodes CASSVLDGVPKNIQYF.